This TCR beta chain was retrieved from a study of T cells in narcolepsy. Generated by immunoSEQ multiplex PCR, the TCRdb table keeps only in-frame clones and is missing some. Counted here are tens of thousands of clones, about 89% occurring once; the ten biggest clones make up 0.85% to 1%. The sequence was collected from a human donor in good health. The source material was memory (CD45RA-) CD4+ T cells from blood.

CDR3: CASSQVPGDQNSPLHF. The DNA of the CDR3 is TGTGCCAGCAGCCAAGTCCCCGGGGACCAGAATTCACCCCTCCACTTT. The genes are TRBV14 and TRBJ1-6; D is perhaps TRBD1 (5 bases). The germline V and J ends were trimmed by 1 base and 7 bases, with 14 bases remaining between them. The CDR3 has 16 residues. Germline CDR1 and CDR2: SGHDN and FVKESK. The full variable domain, completed using reference TRBV14 and TRBJ1-6, is EAGVTQFPSHSVIEKGQTVTLRCDPISGHDNLYWYRRVMGKEIKFLLHFVKESKQDESGMPNNRFLAERTGGTYSTLKVQPAELEDSGVYFCASSQVPGDQNSPLHFGNGTRLTVT.